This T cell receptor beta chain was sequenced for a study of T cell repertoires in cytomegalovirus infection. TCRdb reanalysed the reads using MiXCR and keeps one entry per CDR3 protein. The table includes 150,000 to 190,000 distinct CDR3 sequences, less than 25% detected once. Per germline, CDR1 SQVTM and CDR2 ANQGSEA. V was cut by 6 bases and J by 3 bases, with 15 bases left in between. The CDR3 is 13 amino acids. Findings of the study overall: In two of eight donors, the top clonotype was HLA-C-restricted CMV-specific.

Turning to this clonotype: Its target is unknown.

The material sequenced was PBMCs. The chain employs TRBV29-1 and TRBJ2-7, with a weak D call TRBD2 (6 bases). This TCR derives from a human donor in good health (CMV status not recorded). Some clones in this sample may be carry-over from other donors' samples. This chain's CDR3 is CSVTPTGGYEQYF. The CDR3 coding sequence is TGCAGCGTCACCCCTACCGGGGGCTACGAGCAGTACTTC.